The present T cell receptor (beta chain) was sequenced within a study of identical twins. Study-wide points: Weaker excess twin sharing was observed in beta out-of-frame sequences.

This clonotype was found many times. Its antigen is not known. A single record per CDR3 protein comes from TCRdb applying MiXCR to the 5' RACE reads. This table has roughly 350,000 distinct CDR3 sequences, 9% to 15% appearing once. The same sample was also used in a study of yellow fever vaccine responses in identical twins.

The TCR was taken from a woman under 30 in good health. The specimen was CD8+ T cells sorted from blood.

The CDR3, as DNA: TGTGCCAGCAGCCGGGAGACCGGGGAGCTGTTTTTT. Protein sequence: CASSRETGELFF. The rearrangement joins TRBV12-3 or TRBV12-4 to TRBJ2-2, with D perhaps matching TRBD2 (6 bases). The CDR3 has 12 residues. The V end lost 6 bases, the J end lost 5 bases, and 7 bases lay between the germline ends.